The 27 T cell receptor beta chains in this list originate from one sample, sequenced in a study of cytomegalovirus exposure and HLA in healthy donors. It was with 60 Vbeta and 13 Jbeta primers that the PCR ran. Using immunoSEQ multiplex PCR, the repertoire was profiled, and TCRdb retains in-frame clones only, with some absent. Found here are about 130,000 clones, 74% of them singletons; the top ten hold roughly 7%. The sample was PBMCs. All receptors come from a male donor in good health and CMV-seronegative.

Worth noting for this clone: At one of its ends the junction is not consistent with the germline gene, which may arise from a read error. The CDR3 loop is CSSSLDRGKAFF. Written as DNA, the CDR3 is TGTTCCAGCAGCTTAGACCGGGGGAAAGCTTTCTTT. The chain employs TRBV7-9 and TRBJ1-1; TRBD1 is a possible D gene (5 bases). The CDR3 sequence is 12 residues long. Germline V lookup: CDR1 SEHNR, CDR2 FQNEAQ (reference sequence).

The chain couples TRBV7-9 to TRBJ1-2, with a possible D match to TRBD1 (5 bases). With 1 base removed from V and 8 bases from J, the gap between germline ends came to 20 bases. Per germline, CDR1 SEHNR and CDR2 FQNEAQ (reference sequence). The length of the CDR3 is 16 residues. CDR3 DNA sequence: TGTGCCAGCAGCTTAGGGGCCTCGGGGGGATTTCGCGGCTACACCTTC. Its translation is CASSLGASGGFRGYTF.

The DNA of the CDR3 is TGTGCCAGCAGCAAGCGGGGGAACTCCTACAATGAGCAGTTCTTC. This sequence encodes CASSKRGNSYNEQFF. The chain combines TRBV21-1 with TRBJ2-1; TRBD2, the table's D call, lacks a check against the DNA. TRBV21-1 is described as a pseudogene. The CDR3 spans 15 residues.

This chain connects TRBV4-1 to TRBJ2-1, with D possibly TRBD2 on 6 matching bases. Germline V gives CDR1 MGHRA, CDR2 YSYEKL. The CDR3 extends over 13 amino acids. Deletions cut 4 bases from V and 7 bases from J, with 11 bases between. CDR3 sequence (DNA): TGCGCCAGCAGCCTCCCGGGACTGAATGAGCAGTTCTTC. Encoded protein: CASSLPGLNEQFF.

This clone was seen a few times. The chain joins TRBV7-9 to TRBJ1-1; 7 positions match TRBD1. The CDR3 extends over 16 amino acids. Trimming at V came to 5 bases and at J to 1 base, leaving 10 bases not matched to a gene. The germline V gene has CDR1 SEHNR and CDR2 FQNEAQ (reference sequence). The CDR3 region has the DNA TGTGCCAGCAGCATAGGGGGCTCCCTCCCGAACACTGAAGCTTTCTTT. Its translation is CASSIGGSLPNTEAFF.

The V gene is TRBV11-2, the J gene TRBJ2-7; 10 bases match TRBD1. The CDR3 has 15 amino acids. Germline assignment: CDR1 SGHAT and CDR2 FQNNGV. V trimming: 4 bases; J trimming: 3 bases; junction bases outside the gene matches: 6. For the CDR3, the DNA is TGTGCCAGCAGCTCCAGACAGGGGGCCATCTACGAGCAGTACTTC. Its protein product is CASSSRQGAIYEQYF.

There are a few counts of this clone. CDR3 nucleotide sequence: TGTGCCAGCAGTTCGAACAGGGAAGGTTGGAATGAGCAGTTCTTC. It is translated as CASSSNREGWNEQFF. The V and J genes are TRBV2 and TRBJ2-1; tentative D call: TRBD1 (6 bases). From germline, CDR1 is SNHLY and CDR2 FYNNEI. Trimming shortened V by 5 bases and J by 7 bases, and 18 bases separated the two germline ends. This CDR3 comprises 15 residues.

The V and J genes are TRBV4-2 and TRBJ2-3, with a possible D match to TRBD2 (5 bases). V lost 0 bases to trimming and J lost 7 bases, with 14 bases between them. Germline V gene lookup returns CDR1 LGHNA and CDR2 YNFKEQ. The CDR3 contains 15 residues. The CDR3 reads CASSQDLGSEHTQYF. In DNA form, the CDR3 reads TGTGCCAGCAGCCAAGATCTTGGTAGCGAGCATACGCAGTATTTT.

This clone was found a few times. The CDR3 DNA sequence: TGTGCCAGTAGCAGTTGGGAGTCTGGGGCCAACGTCCTGACTTTC. The encoded protein is CASSSWESGANVLTF. V and J are TRBV19 and TRBJ2-6; D is perhaps TRBD2 (5 bases). The CDR3 loop spans 15 amino acids. The ends were cut back, 6 bases at V and 1 base at J, with 10 bases in the middle. Looked up from germline, CDR1 is LNHDA and CDR2 is SQIVND (reference sequence).

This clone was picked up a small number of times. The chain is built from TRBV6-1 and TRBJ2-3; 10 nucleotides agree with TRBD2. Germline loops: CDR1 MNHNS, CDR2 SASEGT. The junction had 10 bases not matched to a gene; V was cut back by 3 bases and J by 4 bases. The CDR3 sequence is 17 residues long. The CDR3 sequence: CASSDLYSGRLADTQYF. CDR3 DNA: TGTGCCAGCAGTGATCTATATAGCGGGAGGTTAGCAGATACGCAGTATTTT.

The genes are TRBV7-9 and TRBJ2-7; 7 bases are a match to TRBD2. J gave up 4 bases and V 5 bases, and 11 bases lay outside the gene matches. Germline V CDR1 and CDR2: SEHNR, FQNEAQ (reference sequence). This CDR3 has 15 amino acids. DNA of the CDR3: TGTGCCAGCAGCGGAAGAGCGGGATTTGGTTACGAGCAGTACTTC. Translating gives CASSGRAGFGYEQYF.

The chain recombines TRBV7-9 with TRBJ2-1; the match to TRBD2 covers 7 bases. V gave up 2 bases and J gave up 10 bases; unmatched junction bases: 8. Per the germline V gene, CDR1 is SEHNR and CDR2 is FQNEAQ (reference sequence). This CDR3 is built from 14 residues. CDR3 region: CASSLLAAVGEQFF. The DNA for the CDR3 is TGTGCCAGCAGCTTACTAGCGGCCGTGGGGGAGCAGTTCTTC.

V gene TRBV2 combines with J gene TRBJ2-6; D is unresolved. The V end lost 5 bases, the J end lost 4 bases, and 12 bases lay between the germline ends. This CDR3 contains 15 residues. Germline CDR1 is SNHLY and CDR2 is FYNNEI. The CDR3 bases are TGTGCCAGCAGTCGATTCGACACCGGGGCCAACGTCCTGACTTTC. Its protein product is CASSRFDTGANVLTF. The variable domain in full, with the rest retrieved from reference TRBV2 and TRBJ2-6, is EPEVTQTPSHQVTQMGQEVILRCVPISNHLYFYWYRQILGQKVEFLVSFYNNEISEKSEIFDDQFSVERPDGSNFTLKIRSTKLEDSAMYFCASSRFDTGANVLTFGAGSRLTVL.

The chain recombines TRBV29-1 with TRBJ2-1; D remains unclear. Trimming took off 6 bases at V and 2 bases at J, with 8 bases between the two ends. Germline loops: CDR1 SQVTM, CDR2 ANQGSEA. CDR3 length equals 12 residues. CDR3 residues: CSVSVTYNEQFF. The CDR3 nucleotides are TGCAGCGTGTCGGTGACCTACAATGAGCAGTTCTTC.

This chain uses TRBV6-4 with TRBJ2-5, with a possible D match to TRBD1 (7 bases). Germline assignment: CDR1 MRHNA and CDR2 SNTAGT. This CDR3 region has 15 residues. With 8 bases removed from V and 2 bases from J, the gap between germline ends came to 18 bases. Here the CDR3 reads CASSSQGGRQETQYF. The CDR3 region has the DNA TGTGCCAGCTCCTCCCAGGGGGGTCGGCAAGAGACCCAGTACTTC.

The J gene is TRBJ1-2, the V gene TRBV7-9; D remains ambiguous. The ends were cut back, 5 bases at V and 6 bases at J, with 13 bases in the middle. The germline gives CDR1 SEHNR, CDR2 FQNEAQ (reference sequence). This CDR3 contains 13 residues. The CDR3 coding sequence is TGTGCCAGCAGCGCAACAGATTCCCATGGCTACACCTTC. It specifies CASSATDSHGYTF.

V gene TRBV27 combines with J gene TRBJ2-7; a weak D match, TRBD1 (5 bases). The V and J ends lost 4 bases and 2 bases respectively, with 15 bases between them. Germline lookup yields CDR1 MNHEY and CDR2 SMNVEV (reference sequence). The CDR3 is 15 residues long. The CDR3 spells CASSSNVDRAYEQYF. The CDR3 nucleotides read TGTGCCAGCAGTTCAAACGTCGACAGAGCCTACGAGCAGTACTTC.

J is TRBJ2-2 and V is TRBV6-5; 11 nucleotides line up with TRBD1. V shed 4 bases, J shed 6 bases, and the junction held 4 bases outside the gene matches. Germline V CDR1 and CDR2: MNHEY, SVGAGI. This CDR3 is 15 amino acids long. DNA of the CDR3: TGTGCCAGCAGTTCCGGGACAGGGGGTCCCGGGGAGCTGTTTTTT. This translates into CASSSGTGGPGELFF.

The CDR3 loop reads CASSYGLAGGRVIFNEQFF. CDR3 DNA: TGTGCCAGCAGTTACGGACTAGCGGGGGGGCGGGTGATATTCAATGAGCAGTTCTTC. J is TRBJ2-1 and V is TRBV27, with 15 bases identical to TRBD2. V was clipped by 4 bases and J by 6 bases; unmatched bases: 13. This CDR3 is built from 19 residues. Germline CDR1 MNHEY, CDR2 SMNVEV (reference sequence).

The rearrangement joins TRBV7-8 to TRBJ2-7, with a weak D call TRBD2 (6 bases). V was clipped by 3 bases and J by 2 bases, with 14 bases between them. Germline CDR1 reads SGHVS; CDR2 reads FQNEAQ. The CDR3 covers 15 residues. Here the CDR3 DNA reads TGTGCCAGCAGCTTGATGGAGGGTAGGACCTACGAGCAGTACTTC. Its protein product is CASSLMEGRTYEQYF. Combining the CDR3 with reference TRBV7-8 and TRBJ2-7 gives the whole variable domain GAGVSQSPRYKVAKRGQDVALRCDPISGHVSLFWYQQALGQGPEFLTYFQNEAQLDKSGLPSDRFFAERPEGSVSTLKIQRTQQEDSAVYLCASSLMEGRTYEQYFGPGTRLTVT.

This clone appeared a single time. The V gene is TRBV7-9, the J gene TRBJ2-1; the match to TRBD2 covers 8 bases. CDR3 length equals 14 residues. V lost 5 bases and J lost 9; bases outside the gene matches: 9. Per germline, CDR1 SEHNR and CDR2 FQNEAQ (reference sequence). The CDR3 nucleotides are TGTGCCAGCAGCCTTCCGGGGGGGGCGGCTGAGCAGTTCTTC. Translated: CASSLPGGAAEQFF.

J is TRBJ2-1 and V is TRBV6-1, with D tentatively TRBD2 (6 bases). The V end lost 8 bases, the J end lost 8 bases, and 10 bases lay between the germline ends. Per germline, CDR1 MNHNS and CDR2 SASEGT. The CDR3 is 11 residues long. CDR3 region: CASFGGHEQFF. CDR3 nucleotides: TGTGCCAGCTTCGGGGGACATGAGCAGTTCTTC.

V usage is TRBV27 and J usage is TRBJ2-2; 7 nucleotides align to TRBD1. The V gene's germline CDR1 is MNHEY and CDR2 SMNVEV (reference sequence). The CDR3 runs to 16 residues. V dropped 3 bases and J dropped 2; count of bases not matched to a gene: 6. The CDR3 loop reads CASSLAGGLNTGELFF. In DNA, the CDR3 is TGTGCCAGCAGTTTGGCAGGGGGTCTTAACACCGGGGAGCTGTTTTTT.

CDR3 in DNA: TGTGCCACCAGCAGATCCCTTACAGGTTATGATATGAATGAGCAGTTCTTC. This gives the protein CATSRSLTGYDMNEQFF. V is TRBV15 and J is TRBJ2-1, with D possibly matching TRBD1 (5 bases). The CDR3 runs to 17 residues. Trimming pared 2 bases from V and 7 bases from J, leaving 21 bases between. CDR1 and CDR2 from the germline V gene are LNHNV and YYDKDF (reference sequence).

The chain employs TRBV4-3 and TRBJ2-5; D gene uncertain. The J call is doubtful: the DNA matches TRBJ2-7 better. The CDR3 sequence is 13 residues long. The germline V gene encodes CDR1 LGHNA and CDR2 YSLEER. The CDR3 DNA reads TGCGCCAGCAGCCAAGGGGCAAATTACGAGCAGTACTTC. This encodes CASSQGANYEQYF.

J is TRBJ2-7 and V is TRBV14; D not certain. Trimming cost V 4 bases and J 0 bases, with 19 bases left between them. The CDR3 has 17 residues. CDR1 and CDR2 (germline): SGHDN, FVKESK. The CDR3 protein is CASSPEVGFYSSYEQYF. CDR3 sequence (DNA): TGTGCCAGCAGCCCAGAAGTCGGGTTCTATAGCTCCTACGAGCAGTACTTC.

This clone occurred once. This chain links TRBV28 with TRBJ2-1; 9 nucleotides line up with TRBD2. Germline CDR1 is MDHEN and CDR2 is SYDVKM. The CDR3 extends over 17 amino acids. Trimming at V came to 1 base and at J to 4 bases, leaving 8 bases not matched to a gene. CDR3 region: CASSLSQTSGLYNEQFF. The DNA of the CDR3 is TGTGCCAGCAGTTTATCCCAGACTAGCGGCCTTTACAATGAGCAGTTCTTC.